This T cell receptor beta chain is from a study of blood T cells in healthy people across ages (dated by TCRdb to 2014 to 2015). Broadly, across the study: Template switching captured roughly one uniquely barcoded TCR beta cDNA molecule per two T cells in model experiments. The study measured age-related changes in TCR beta repertoire diversity using deep sequencing normalized with unique cDNA molecular identifiers. Donors of different ages were randomly distributed across sequencing lanes to avoid experimental bias. Donors were grouped into four age groups: young (average about 15 years), middle-aged (about 38), aged (about 59) and long-lived (around 80). Using the same blood draw, the study looked at two additional independent replicas of 1 million unique cDNA reads for two donors, one aged 18 to 30 and the other aged 80 or older. The paper as a whole reports these results and caveats: There was a strong correlation between observed TCR beta diversity and the percentage of naive T cells measured by flow cytometry. Observed TCR beta diversity per million T cells fell roughly linearly with age, and a significant reduction was already apparent by age roughly 40. Compared with the aged group, more naive CD4+ T cells, fewer expanded clones and increased TCR diversity were shown by the long-lived group, suggesting age selection. Estimates of total diversity based on one million sequenced T cells were considered lower bounds and underestimates. Because donor CMV infection status was unknown, age-related changes in expanded clonotypes were potentially confounded. Conclusive comparison of naive and antigen-experienced compartments was prevented by the profiling of bulk unsorted PBMCs.

The germline V gene (reference sequence) provides CDR1 MNHEY and CDR2 SMNVEV. The CDR3 contains 16 residues, cysteine and phenylalanine counted. Just CDR3 DNA is preserved here, 48 bases in frame from base 1. V and J are trimmed by 5 bases and 6 bases, and the gene matches miss 11 bases of the junction. Preparation of the library involved 5' RACE. TCRdb lists the instrument as Illumina HiSeq 2500. A second roughly 7 to 11 cycle PCR used a sample-barcoded 5' primer and a J-beta primer mix. A unique molecular identifier was introduced onto each TCR beta cDNA molecule by a template-switch 5' adaptor carrying 12 random nucleotides. Each sample yielded at least 3 million CDR3-containing paired-end reads. All of the RNA was converted into first-strand cDNA using the Mint cDNA synthesis kit, with a TRBC-specific oligonucleotide serving as the primer. Following uracil-DNA glycosylase treatment, a first 18-cycle PCR with universal primers M1SS and BC2_uni_R was performed on all cDNA. Per the original workflow: Normalization of each sample was performed by random selection of 1 million high-quality reads, each carrying a distinct molecular identifier. Reads sharing molecular identifiers were discarded rather than binned into consensus sequences. MiTCR, set to a Q25 quality threshold and the strictest error-elimination algorithm, was used for CDR3 identification, clonotype clustering and error correction. Lower-bound total TCR beta diversity was estimated with a nonparametric unseen species model using Euler transformation. TCRdb trimmed public reads at Q25 via fastp, called clones via MiXCR and kept in-frame beta chains. CDR3 protein duplicates are merged, each entry listing the most common genes and DNA. The V and J calls, along with clone size, are taken from TCRdb and not from the paper's own processing. Within this sample are about 1.4 million distinct CDR3 sequences, with approximately 59% of them counted one time only. Clones ranked in the top ten supply 6.5% to 8% of the sample.

Regarding this clonotype: It has no known antigen specificity. Per-base qualities were not stored, and no clone one base away is much larger.

Donors were a few dozen systemically healthy Caucasian individuals from Russia aged about 6 to 100 years. Each donor gave 8.5 to 10 milliliters of peripheral blood, collected into EDTA-treated Vacutainer tubes. PBMCs were isolated by Ficoll-Paque density-gradient centrifugation, with at least 6 million obtained per sample. Total RNA, at least 6 micrograms per sample, was extracted from PBMCs with Trizol reagent. For every donor, flow cytometry on a PBMC aliquot measured the percentage of naive CD45RAhigh/CD27high T cells. The material sequenced was blood. The origin of this receptor is a man aged 18 to 29 in good health. Recombination connected TRBV27 to TRBJ1-4, with TRBD1 identical over 8 junction bases. CDR3 loop: CASSPLGQGADEKLFF. At the DNA level, the sequence is TGTGCCAGCAGTCCCCTCGGGCAGGGGGCCGATGAAAAACTGTTTTTT. Reference TRBV27 and TRBJ1-4 proteins supply the regions before and after the CDR3; the full variable domain is: EAQVTQNPRYLITVTGKKLTVTCSQNMNHEYMSWYRQDPGLGLRQIYYSMNVEVTDKGDVPEGYKVSRKEKRNFPLILESPSPNQTSLYFCASSPLGQGADEKLFFGSGTQLSVL.